One T cell receptor (beta chain) is described in this entry. Its antigen remains undetermined. Per-base quality was not reported, and no clone a single base away is much larger than it. Using the deep immunoSEQ assay, TCR CDR3 regions were amplified from genomic DNA by multiplex PCR. For each cell subset, the extracted genomic DNA was distributed evenly across all wells of several immunoSEQ 96-well plates, and each plate served as one replicate. For sorted subsets, each replicate PCR was loaded with 150 to 250 ng genomic DNA, equivalent to 32,000 or so T cell genomes. Purified libraries were quantified with a Qubit 3.0 fluorometer, sized on a Bioanalyzer 2100, and re-quantified with the KAPA Library Quantification kit. Every immunoSEQ 96-well plate was sequenced on a separate single-read 150-cycle Illumina NextSeq 550 flow cell. As for the original processing: The immunoSEQ output contained only junctional sequences without quality scores, so filtering could not match that applied to full-length reads. Sequences were annotated with PyIR, a Python wrapper for IgBLAST v1.9, and V/J genes and CDR3 were assigned using IMGT germline references. Any read was removed if the V/J assignment was weak (E-value above 1e-6), the CDR3 was missing, or the read contained stop codons, out-of-frame junctions, or ambiguous translated residues. V3J clonotypes were defined as sequences sharing an identical inferred V gene, J gene, and CDR3 amino acid sequence. To compute the percentage overlap between repertoires, the number of shared unique clonotypes was divided by the size of the smaller repertoire. Three approaches were used to assess repertoire richness: RTK rarefaction, the Chao1 estimator, and Recon v2.1 estimates of unobserved clonotypes. Generation probabilities were computed with OLGA for all TCRbeta clonotypes obtained by the gDNA method from a handful of donors. TCRdb re-hosts the immuneACCESS table, in-frame sequences only. Its copies lack some clones; in the studies checked, an unresolved V gene accounts for under half of them, and the cause for the rest is not known. From that table come the V and J calls and clone size; the DNA was used to work out D and trimming. In all, the sample holds roughly 2.4 million clones, and 95% of those were seen once. The ten largest clones capture approximately 0.13% of the sample.

From cysteine to phenylalanine, the CDR3 is 15 amino acids long. Only CDR3 DNA remains: 45 bases, in frame from the first base. CDR1 and CDR2, looked up from the germline V gene, are SGHRS and YFSETQ. V was cut back by 4 bases and J by 1 base, leaving a gap of 11 bases between them. The entry originates in a study of shared clonotypes between healthy human individuals (dated by TCRdb to 2020 to 2021). For the study in its entirety: The cohort included three men and two women between 18 and 49 years of age. Leukapheresis yielded between about 0.94 and 9 billion PBMCs per donor. Libraries were prepared and TCR repertoires were sequenced by different laboratories using diverse techniques, in order to increase sequencing depth and limit assay-specific biases. For each donor, CD4 naive and CD4 memory were each given three plates, CD8 naive was given two plates, and CD8 memory was given one plate. To estimate repertoire size and how much clonotypes are shared between individuals, the study performed deep sequencing of blood TCR repertoires from roughly five healthy adults.

Healthy HIV-negative adults with no recently reported acute infections or vaccinations were included as donors. Only Caucasian adults living in Nashville, Tennessee, USA were represented among the donors. CD4+ T cells were enriched by magnetic negative selection; naive cells were then positively selected on CD45RA, and the negative fraction formed the memory subset. Blood was collected by leukapheresis, and PBMCs were isolated by Ficoll-Histopaque density gradient centrifugation and then cryopreserved in liquid nitrogen vapor phase. Purity and quantity of every magnetically sorted T cell population were checked by analytical flow cytometry. From each sorted fraction, genomic DNA was isolated and quantified by UV absorbance on a Nanodrop 2000c. General study outcomes and caveats: Because the study included a small number of donors, the genetic and exposure-history diversity represented was limited. Sharing across a few donors was observed for about 5% of naive CD4, less than 4% of naive CD8, over 2% of memory CD4, and around 0.4% of memory CD8 clonotypes. Compared with non-shared clonotypes, the clonotypes found in all four sorted-subset donors had higher generation probabilities. Estimated clonotype richness was generally larger for naive than for memory subsets. Rarefaction of sorted-subset datasets indicated incomplete sequencing despite the large sequencing depth. Based on pairwise subsampling, the degree of clonotype sharing among donors was expected to be affected by sequencing depth. Sampling was limited to blood, and TCR repertoires in tissue likely differ from TCR repertoires in blood.

The rearrangement combines TRBV5-1 with TRBJ2-2, with the D gene not confidently named. This TCR was sampled from a young man in good health. The specimen sequenced was naive CD4+ T cells sorted from blood. In the paper's terms, the cell subset or site label means: CD45RA+ positively selected. The DNA is TGCGCCAGCAGCCGGGCAGCGCAGAACACCGGGGAGCTGTTTTTT. It translates as CASSRAAQNTGELFF.